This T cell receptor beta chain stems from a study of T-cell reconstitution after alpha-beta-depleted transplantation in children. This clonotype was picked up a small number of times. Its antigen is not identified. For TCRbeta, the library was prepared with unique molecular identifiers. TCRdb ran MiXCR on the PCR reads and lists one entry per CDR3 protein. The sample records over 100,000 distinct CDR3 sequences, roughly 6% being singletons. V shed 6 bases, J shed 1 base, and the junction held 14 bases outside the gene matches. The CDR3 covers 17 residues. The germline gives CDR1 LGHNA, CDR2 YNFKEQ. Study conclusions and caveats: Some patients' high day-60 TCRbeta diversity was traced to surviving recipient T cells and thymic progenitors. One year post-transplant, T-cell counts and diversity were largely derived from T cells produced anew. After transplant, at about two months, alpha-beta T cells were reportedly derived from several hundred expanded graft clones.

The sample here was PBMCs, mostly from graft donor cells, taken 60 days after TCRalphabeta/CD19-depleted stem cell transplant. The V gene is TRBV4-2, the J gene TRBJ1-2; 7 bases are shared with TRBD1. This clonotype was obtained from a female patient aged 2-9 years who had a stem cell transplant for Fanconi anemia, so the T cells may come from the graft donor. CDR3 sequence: CASRQRQGGPFNYGYTF. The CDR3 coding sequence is TGTGCCAGCAGACAAAGACAGGGAGGTCCCTTTAACTATGGCTACACCTTC.